The clone carrying this TCR beta chain has a count of ten or more. The target antigen is unknown. The data stem from a study of T cells in Graves' hyperthyroidism and ophthalmopathy. TCR beta CDR3 sequences were amplified from RNA transcripts. In the first-round RT-PCR of the TCR CDR3, the HTBI primer set was used. TCRdb itself ran the multiplex PCR reads through MiXCR, one entry per CDR3 protein. The sample has a few hundred thousand distinct CDR3 sequences; less than 20% are singletons. J lost 1 base, V lost 1 base, and 2 bases had no gene match. The CDR3 extends over 16 amino acids. Germline CDR1 and CDR2: MDHEN and SYDVKM. Study conclusions and caveats: In the analysis, a 13 V-J model separated ophthalmopathy from stable hyperthyroidism. Ophthalmopathy, which appeared later, was predicted by the model a median around 6.5 months before onset.

The patients, who ranged from 18 to 65 in age, presented with newly diagnosed hyperthyroidism lasting under 2 months. Uncontrolled infection, other autoimmune disease, pregnancy or lactation barred patients from enrollment. The receptor comes from a woman aged 30 to 39 with Graves' hyperthyroidism. This chain uses TRBV28 with TRBJ2-3, with 10 bases identical to TRBD2. Source material: blood. As DNA, the CDR3 is TGTGCCAGCAGTTTATCCGGGACTAGCGGCACAGATACGCAGTATTTT. Its translation is CASSLSGTSGTDTQYF.